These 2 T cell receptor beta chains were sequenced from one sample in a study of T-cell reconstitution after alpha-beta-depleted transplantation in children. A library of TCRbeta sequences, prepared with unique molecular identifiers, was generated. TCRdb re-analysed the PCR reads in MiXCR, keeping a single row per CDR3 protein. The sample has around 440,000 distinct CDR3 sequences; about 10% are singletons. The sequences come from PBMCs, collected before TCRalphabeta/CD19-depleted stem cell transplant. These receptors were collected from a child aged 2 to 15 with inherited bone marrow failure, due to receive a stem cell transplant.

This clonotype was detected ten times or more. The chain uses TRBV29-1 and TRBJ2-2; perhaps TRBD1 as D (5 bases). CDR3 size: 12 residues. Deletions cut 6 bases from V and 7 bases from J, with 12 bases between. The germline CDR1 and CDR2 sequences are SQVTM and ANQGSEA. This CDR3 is CSVPGRIGELFF. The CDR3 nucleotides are TGCAGCGTCCCAGGGCGAATCGGGGAGCTGTTTTTT.

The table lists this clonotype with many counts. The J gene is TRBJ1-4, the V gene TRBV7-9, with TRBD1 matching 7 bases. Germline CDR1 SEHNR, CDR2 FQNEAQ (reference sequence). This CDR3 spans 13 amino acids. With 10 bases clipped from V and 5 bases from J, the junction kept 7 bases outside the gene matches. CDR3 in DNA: TGTGCCACCCCGACAGGGTGGAATGAAAAACTGTTTTTT. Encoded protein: CATPTGWNEKLFF.